These T cell receptor beta chains were read from a single sample in a study of CD8 T cells in ankylosing spondylitis. TCRdb re-derived calls from the 5' RACE reads in MiXCR, one entry per CDR3 protein. Found here are 470,000 or so distinct CDR3 sequences, roughly 25% of them singletons; the top ten hold over 0.8%. Sequenced input: blood, either unsorted or a sorted T cell fraction (not recorded which). Receptors originate from a male donor with ankylosing spondylitis. The CDR3 runs from the conserved cysteine through the conserved F or W. D genes are given only for firm matches. Where a row states a size, it is once, few, many or the class of an expanded clone; other rows omit it.

j_call: TRBJ1-5
v_call: TRBV15
clone_size: few
d_call: .
cdr3_aa: CATRTNDRFNQPQHF
cdr3_nt: TGTGCCACCAGGACGAACGACAGGTTCAATCAGCCCCAGCATTTT

j_call: TRBJ1-6
v_call: TRBV5-1
clone_size: .
d_call: TRBD1
cdr3_aa: CASAFKSEQGSNSPLHF
cdr3_nt: TGCGCCAGCGCCTTTAAATCCGAACAGGGGAGTAATTCACCCCTCCACTTT

j_call: TRBJ1-1
v_call: TRBV5-5
clone_size: few
d_call: .
cdr3_aa: CASSFQEMNTEAFF
cdr3_nt: TGTGCCAGCAGCTTTCAGGAGATGAACACTGAAGCTTTCTTT

j_call: TRBJ2-3
v_call: TRBV5-1
clone_size: .
d_call: TRBD2
cdr3_aa: CASSLRTSGDGDTQYF
cdr3_nt: TGCGCCAGCAGCTTAAGGACTAGCGGGGATGGAGATACGCAGTATTTT

j_call: TRBJ1-3
v_call: TRBV10-2
clone_size: .
d_call: .
cdr3_aa: CASSFLTASGRNTIYF
cdr3_nt: TGCGCCAGCAGTTTTTTGACCGCATCCGGGAGAAACACCATATATTTT

j_call: TRBJ1-1
v_call: TRBV29-1
clone_size: .
d_call: .
cdr3_aa: CSVGVGTEAFF
cdr3_nt: TGCAGCGTCGGGGTGGGCACTGAAGCTTTCTTT

j_call: TRBJ2-1
v_call: TRBV11-2
clone_size: few
d_call: TRBD2
cdr3_aa: CASSLALAGSNEQFF
cdr3_nt: TGTGCCAGCAGCTTAGCCCTAGCGGGAAGCAATGAGCAGTTCTTC

j_call: TRBJ1-2
v_call: TRBV6-1
clone_size: .
d_call: .
cdr3_aa: CASSARQALYGYTF
cdr3_nt: TGTGCCAGCAGTGCAAGGCAGGCCCTCTATGGCTACACCTTC

j_call: TRBJ1-3
v_call: TRBV5-6
clone_size: .
d_call: .
cdr3_aa: CASSPDRPSGNTIYF
cdr3_nt: TGTGCCAGCAGCCCTGACAGGCCCTCTGGAAACACCATATATTTT

j_call: TRBJ2-3
v_call: TRBV5-1
clone_size: .
d_call: TRBD2
cdr3_aa: CASSSGTSGRWGADTQYF
cdr3_nt: TGCGCCAGCAGCTCCGGAACTAGCGGGAGATGGGGGGCAGATACGCAGTATTTT

j_call: TRBJ1-6
v_call: TRBV6-2/TRBV6-3
clone_size: few
d_call: .
cdr3_aa: CASSFGRGFNSPLHF
cdr3_nt: TGTGCCAGCAGTTTCGGCAGGGGATTTAATTCACCCCTCCACTTT

j_call: TRBJ1-2
v_call: TRBV29-1
clone_size: .
d_call: .
cdr3_aa: CSSRDNNYGYTF
cdr3_nt: TGCAGCTCTCGGGACAATAACTATGGCTACACCTTC

j_call: TRBJ2-7
v_call: TRBV25-1
clone_size: few
d_call: .
cdr3_aa: CASSEPSRGTYEQYF
cdr3_nt: TGTGCCAGCAGTGAACCATCCCGGGGGACCTACGAGCAGTACTTC